This TCR beta chain was sequenced during a study of tissue T cells after allogeneic stem cell transplantation. Findings and limits, study-wide: Anatomically similar tissues had similar TCR repertoires within each patient. Across patients, clones rarely overlapped, yet motif clusters were shared tissue-specifically.

Looked up from germline, CDR1 is NNHDY and CDR2 is SYVADS. The CDR3 loop spans 11 amino acids. V gave up 6 bases and J gave up 6 bases, with 10 bases separating them. This table comes from immunoSEQ multiplex PCR, and its TCRdb copy is limited to in-frame clones, with some not included. The sample comprises about 1,700 clones, approximately 53% of which are singletons, and around a fifth rests with the top ten. This clone was seen a handful of times. Its target is unknown. The gene names here belong to mouse. Read coverage stops 1 residue before the CDR3 terminus; the germline J gene supplies the remainder. Time point denoted: mouse harvest day 14 after allogeneic transplant. Tail vein injection delivered 10^7 T-cell-depleted bone marrow cells and 10^6 splenic CD5+ T cells. B6 (H2b) cells into BALB/c (H2d) mice; tissues taken at day 7 or 14.

The specimen was gut tissue. The sequence came from a female BALB/c mouse given C57BL/6 T cells with graft-versus-host disease after an allogeneic hematopoietic cell transplant. This chain joins TRBV13-3 and TRBJ2-7, with D perhaps TRBD1 or TRBD2 (6 bases each). CDR3 DNA (partial): TGTGCCAGCATGGGGGCGCTTGAACAGTAC. It is translated as CASMGALEQY. The whole CDR3 is CASMGALEQYF.